The rows below give T cell receptor beta chains drawn from one sample of a study of blood T cell repertoires in COVID-19. Sequenced by immunoSEQ multiplex PCR; TCRdb stores in-frame clones only, minus some. This table holds around 370,000 clones, around nine tenths found once. Specimen: peripheral blood. Receptors originate from a woman in her 70s with COVID-19, enrolled during active disease. The CDR3 runs from the conserved cysteine through the conserved F or W. Fields, in order: V gene, J gene, D gene, clone size, CDR3 protein, CDR3 DNA. D genes are given only for firm matches. Some rows have no size entry. The others give once, few or many, or a class for an expanded clone.

v_gene: TRBV9
j_gene: TRBJ2-7
d_gene: .
abundance: .
CDR3aa: CASSVSEEGTYEQYF
CDR3nt: TGTGCCAGCAGCGTCTCGGAGGAGGGGACCTACGAGCAGTACTTC

v_gene: TRBV19
j_gene: TRBJ1-6
d_gene: .
abundance: once
CDR3aa: CASSSRSSYNSPLHF
CDR3nt: TGTGCCAGCAGCAGTCGGAGCTCCTATAATTCACCCCTCCACTTT

v_gene: TRBV18
j_gene: TRBJ2-1
d_gene: TRBD1
abundance: .
CDR3aa: CASSPQGQGNNEQFF
CDR3nt: TGTGCCAGCTCACCACAAGGACAGGGTAACAATGAGCAGTTCTTC

v_gene: TRBV29-1
j_gene: TRBJ1-2
d_gene: TRBD1
abundance: .
CDR3aa: CSVPRGFYGYTF
CDR3nt: TGCAGCGTCCCCAGGGGGTTCTATGGCTACACCTTC

v_gene: TRBV7-3
j_gene: TRBJ2-1
d_gene: TRBD1
abundance: .
CDR3aa: CASSPIGQGTNEQFF
CDR3nt: TGTGCCAGCAGCCCTATAGGACAGGGTACGAATGAGCAGTTCTTC

v_gene: TRBV28
j_gene: TRBJ2-7
d_gene: TRBD1
abundance: once
CDR3aa: CASSWGTGGYEQYF
CDR3nt: TGTGCCAGCAGTTGGGGGACAGGGGGCTACGAGCAGTACTTC

v_gene: TRBV19
j_gene: TRBJ1-2
d_gene: .
abundance: .
CDR3aa: CASSIGGGGYTF
CDR3nt: TGTGCCAGTAGTATAGGGGGCGGTGGCTACACCTTC

v_gene: TRBV6-2/TRBV6-3
j_gene: TRBJ1-5
d_gene: .
abundance: .
CDR3aa: CASSPGGEGQPQHF
CDR3nt: TGTGCCAGCAGTCCCGGGGGGGAAGGTCAGCCCCAGCATTTT

v_gene: TRBV6-5
j_gene: TRBJ2-5
d_gene: TRBD1
abundance: few
CDR3aa: CASRSGGQETQYF
CDR3nt: TGTGCCAGCAGATCAGGGGGCCAAGAGACCCAGTACTTC

v_gene: TRBV5-1
j_gene: TRBJ1-1
d_gene: .
abundance: .
CDR3aa: CASQSGNGQLNTEAFF
CDR3nt: TGCGCCAGCCAGAGCGGGAATGGACAGTTGAACACTGAAGCTTTCTTT

v_gene: TRBV7-3
j_gene: TRBJ1-1
d_gene: .
abundance: .
CDR3aa: CASSLSGAPTEAFF
CDR3nt: TGTGCCAGCAGCCTTTCTGGGGCTCCGACTGAAGCTTTCTTT

v_gene: TRBV14
j_gene: TRBJ1-1
d_gene: .
abundance: .
CDR3aa: CASSQAGGTEAFF
CDR3nt: TGTGCCAGCAGCCAAGCCGGGGGAACTGAAGCTTTCTTT

v_gene: TRBV18
j_gene: TRBJ1-1
d_gene: .
abundance: .
CDR3aa: CASSPERRGGMNTEAFF
CDR3nt: TGTGCCAGCTCACCGGAGCGCCGGGGGGGAATGAACACTGAAGCTTTCTTT

v_gene: TRBV29-1
j_gene: TRBJ1-1
d_gene: TRBD1
abundance: .
CDR3aa: CSVEDWDRGRSEAFF
CDR3nt: TGCAGCGTTGAAGATTGGGACAGGGGGAGGTCTGAAGCTTTCTTT